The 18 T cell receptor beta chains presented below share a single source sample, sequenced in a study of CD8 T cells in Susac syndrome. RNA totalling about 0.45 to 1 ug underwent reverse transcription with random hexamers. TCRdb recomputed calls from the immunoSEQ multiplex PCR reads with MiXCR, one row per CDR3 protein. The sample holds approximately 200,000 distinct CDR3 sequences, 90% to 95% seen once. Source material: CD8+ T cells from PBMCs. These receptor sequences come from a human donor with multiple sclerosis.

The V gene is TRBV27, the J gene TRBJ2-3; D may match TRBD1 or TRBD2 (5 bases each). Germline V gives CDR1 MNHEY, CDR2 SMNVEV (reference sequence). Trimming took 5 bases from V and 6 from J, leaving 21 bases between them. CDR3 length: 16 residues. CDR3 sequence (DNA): TGTGCCAGCAGTGAGGGACCGCTCCCTAATTACGATACGCAGTATTTT. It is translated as CASSEGPLPNYDTQYF.

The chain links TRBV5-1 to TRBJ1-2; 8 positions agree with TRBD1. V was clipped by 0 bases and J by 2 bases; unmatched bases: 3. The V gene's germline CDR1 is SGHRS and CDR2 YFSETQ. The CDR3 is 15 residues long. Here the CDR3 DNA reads TGCGCCAGCAGCTTGGCAACAGGGGGGAACTATGGCTACACCTTC. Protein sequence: CASSLATGGNYGYTF.

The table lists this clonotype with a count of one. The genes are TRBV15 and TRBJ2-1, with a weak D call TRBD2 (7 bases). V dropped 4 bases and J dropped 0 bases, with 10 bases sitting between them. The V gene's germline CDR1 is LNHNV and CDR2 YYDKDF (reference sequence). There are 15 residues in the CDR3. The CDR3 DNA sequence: TGTGCCACCAGCACTAGGGGGGGCTCCTACAATGAGCAGTTCTTC. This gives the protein CATSTRGGSYNEQFF. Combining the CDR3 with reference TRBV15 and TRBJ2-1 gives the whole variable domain DAMVIQNPRYQVTQFGKPVTLSCSQTLNHNVMYWYQQKSSQAPKLLFHYYDKDFNNEADTPDNFQSRRPNTSFCFLDIRSPGLGDTAMYLCATSTRGGSYNEQFFGPGTRLTVL.

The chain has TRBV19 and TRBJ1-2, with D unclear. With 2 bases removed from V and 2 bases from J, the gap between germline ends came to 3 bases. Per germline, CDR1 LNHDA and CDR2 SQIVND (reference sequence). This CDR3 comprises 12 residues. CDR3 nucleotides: TGTGCCAGTAGTATAAGCAACTATGGCTACACCTTC. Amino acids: CASSISNYGYTF.

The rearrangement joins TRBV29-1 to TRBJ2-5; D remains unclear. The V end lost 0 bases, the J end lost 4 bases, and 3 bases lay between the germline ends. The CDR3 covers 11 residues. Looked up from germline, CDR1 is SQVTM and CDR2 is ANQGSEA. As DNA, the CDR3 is TGCAGCGTTGAAGATACAGAGACCCAGTACTTC. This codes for CSVEDTETQYF.

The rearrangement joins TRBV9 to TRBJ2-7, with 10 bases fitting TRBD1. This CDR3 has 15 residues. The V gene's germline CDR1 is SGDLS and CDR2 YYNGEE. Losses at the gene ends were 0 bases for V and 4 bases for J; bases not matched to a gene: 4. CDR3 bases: TGTGCCAGCAGCGTAGGGGACAGGGGAGCTTACGAGCAGTACTTC. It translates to CASSVGDRGAYEQYF.

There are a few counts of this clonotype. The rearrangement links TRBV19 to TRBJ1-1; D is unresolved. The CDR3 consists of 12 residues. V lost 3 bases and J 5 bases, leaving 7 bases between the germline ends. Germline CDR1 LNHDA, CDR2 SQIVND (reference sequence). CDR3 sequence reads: CASSIGSTEAFF. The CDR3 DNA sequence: TGTGCCAGTAGTATCGGGAGTACTGAAGCTTTCTTT.

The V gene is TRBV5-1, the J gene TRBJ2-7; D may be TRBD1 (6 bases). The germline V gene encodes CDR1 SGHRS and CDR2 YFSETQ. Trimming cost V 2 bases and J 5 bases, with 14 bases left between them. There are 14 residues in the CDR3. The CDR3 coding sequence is TGCGCCAGCAGCTTTGGGGGCGGCCGGGACGAGCAGTACTTC. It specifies CASSFGGGRDEQYF.

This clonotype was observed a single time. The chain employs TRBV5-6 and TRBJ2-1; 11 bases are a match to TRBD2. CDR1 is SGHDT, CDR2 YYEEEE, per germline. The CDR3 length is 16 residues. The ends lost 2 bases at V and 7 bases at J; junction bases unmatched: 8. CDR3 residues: CASSFGTSGVGNEQFF. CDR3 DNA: TGTGCCAGCAGCTTCGGGACTAGCGGAGTGGGGAATGAGCAGTTCTTC.

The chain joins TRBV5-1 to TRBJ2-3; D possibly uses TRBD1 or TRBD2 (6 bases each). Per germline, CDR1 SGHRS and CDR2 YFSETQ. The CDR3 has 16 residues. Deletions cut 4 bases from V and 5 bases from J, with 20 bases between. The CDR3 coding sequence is TGCGCCAGCAGCCCGGAGGGGGGCGGGGAGGAAGATACGCAGTATTTT. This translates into CASSPEGGGEEDTQYF.

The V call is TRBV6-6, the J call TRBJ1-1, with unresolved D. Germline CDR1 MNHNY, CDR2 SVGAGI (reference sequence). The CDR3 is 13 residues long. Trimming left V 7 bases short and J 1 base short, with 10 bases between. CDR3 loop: CASTELGNTEAFF. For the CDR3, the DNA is TGTGCCAGCACTGAACTGGGGAACACTGAAGCTTTCTTT.

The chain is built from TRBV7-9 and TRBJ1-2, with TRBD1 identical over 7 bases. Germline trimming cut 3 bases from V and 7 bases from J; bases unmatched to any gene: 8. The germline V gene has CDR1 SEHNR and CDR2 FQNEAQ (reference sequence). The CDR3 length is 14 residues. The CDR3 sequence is CASSFGQDVPGYTF. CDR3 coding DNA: TGTGCCAGCAGCTTCGGACAGGATGTCCCTGGCTACACCTTC.

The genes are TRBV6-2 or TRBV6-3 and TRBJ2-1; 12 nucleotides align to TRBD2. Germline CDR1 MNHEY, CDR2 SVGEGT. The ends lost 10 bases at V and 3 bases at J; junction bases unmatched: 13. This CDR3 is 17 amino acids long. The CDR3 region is CATRGLAGGGDYNEQFF. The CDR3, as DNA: TGTGCCACCCGAGGGCTAGCGGGAGGGGGGGACTACAATGAGCAGTTCTTC.

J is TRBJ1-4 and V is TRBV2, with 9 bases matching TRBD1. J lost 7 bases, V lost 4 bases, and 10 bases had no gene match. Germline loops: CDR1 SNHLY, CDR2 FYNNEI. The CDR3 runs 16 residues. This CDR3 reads CASSAKGQGWGEKLFF. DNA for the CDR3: TGTGCCAGCAGTGCGAAGGGACAGGGTTGGGGTGAAAAACTGTTTTTT.

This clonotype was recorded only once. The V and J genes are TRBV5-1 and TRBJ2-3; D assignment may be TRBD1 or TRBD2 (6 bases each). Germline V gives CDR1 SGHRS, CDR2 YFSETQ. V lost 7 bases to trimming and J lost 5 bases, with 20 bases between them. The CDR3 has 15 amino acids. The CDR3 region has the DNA TGCGCCAGCGGTGGAAGGACGGGGGCGGGAGATACGCAGTATTTT. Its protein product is CASGGRTGAGDTQYF.

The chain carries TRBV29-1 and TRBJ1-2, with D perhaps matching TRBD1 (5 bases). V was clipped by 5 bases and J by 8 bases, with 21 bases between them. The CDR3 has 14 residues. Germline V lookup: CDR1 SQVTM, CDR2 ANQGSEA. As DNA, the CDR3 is TGCAGCGTTCTGGGGGTTTCTTCGAGTCTGGGCTACACCTTC. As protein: CSVLGVSSSLGYTF.

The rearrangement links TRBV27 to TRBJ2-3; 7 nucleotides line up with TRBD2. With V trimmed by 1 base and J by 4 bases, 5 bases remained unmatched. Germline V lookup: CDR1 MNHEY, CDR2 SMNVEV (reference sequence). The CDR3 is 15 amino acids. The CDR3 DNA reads TGTGCCAGCAGTTTATTTGCGGGAGATCCAGATACGCAGTATTTT. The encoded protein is CASSLFAGDPDTQYF.

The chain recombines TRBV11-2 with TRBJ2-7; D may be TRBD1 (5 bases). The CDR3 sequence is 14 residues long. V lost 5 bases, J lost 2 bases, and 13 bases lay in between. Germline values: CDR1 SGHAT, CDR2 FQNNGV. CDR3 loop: CASSAWQGPYEQYF. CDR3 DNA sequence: TGTGCCAGCAGCGCGTGGCAGGGCCCCTACGAGCAGTACTTC.